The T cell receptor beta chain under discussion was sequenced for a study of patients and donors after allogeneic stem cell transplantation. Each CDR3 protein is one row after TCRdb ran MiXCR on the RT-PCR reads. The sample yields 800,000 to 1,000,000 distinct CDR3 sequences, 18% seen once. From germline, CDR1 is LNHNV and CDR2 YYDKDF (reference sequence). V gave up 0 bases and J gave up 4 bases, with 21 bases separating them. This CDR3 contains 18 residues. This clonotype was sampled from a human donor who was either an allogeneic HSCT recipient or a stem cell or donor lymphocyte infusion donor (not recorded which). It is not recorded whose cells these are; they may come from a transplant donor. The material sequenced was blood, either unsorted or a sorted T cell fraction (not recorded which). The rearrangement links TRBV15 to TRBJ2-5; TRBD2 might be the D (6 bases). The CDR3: CATSRDGGRGSTGETQYF. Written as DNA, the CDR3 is TGTGCCACCAGCAGAGATGGGGGGAGAGGATCTACGGGAGAGACCCAGTACTTC.